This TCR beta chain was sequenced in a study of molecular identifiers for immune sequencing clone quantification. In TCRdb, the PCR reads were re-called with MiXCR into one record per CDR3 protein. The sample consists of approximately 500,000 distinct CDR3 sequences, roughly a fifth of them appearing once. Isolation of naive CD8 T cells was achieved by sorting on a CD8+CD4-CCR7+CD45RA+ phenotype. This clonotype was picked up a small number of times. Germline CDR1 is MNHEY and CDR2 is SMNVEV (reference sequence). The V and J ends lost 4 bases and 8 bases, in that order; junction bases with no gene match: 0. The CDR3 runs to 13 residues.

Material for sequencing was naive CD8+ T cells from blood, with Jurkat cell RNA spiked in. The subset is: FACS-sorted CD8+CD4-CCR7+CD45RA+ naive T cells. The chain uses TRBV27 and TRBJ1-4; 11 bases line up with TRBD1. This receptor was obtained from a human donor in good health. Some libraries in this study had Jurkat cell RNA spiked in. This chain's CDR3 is CASSWTGGEKLFF. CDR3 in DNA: TGTGCCAGCAGTTGGACAGGGGGCGAAAAACTGTTTTTT.